This passage covers 5 T cell receptor beta chains from one sample sequenced in a study of T-cell reconstitution after alpha-beta-depleted transplantation in children. Molecular barcoding with unique molecular identifiers was used for the TCRbeta library. TCRdb redid the calling of the PCR reads with MiXCR, one entry per CDR3 protein. The table records some 200,000 distinct CDR3 sequences, about a tenth of them present only once. Sample: PBMCs, taken before TCRalphabeta/CD19-depleted stem cell transplant. The source is a child less than two years old with acute myeloid leukemia, due to receive a stem cell transplant.

This rearrangement joins TRBV20-1 to TRBJ2-5; D possibly corresponds to TRBD1 (6 bases). Germline V gives CDR1 DFQATT, CDR2 SNEGSKA (reference sequence). The CDR3 length is 14 residues. Trimming pared 5 bases from V and 4 bases from J, leaving 17 bases between. Here the CDR3 DNA reads TGCAGTGCTCTAACCCTGACAGGCTTAGAGACCCAGTACTTC. It specifies CSALTLTGLETQYF.

This clonotype was seen ten or more times. This chain connects TRBV20-1 to TRBJ1-1; D call uncertain. Trimming left V 5 bases short and J 3 bases short, with 13 bases between. The germline gives CDR1 DFQATT, CDR2 SNEGSKA (reference sequence). The CDR3 loop spans 13 amino acids. Here the CDR3 reads CSAQTTIHTEAFF. The CDR3 nucleotides are TGCAGTGCTCAGACAACAATTCACACTGAAGCTTTCTTT.

This sequence joins TRBV6-1 and TRBJ1-1; D possibly corresponds to TRBD1 (5 bases). The V gene lost 6 bases and the J gene lost 7 bases, with 18 bases spanning the gap. This CDR3 comprises 14 residues. Germline loops: CDR1 MNHNS, CDR2 SASEGT. This chain's CDR3 is CASSNPGRVGEAFF. In nucleotides, the CDR3 is TGTGCCAGCAGCAACCCCGGCAGGGTCGGTGAAGCTTTCTTT.

This clonotype was counted at least ten times. The CDR3 DNA is TGTGCCAGCAGCCAAGACCTGCCCAGGGTAGCTGGAAACACCATATATTTT. As protein: CASSQDLPRVAGNTIYF. The V and J genes are TRBV4-2 and TRBJ1-3; D perhaps matches TRBD1 (5 bases). The germline CDR1 and CDR2 sequences are LGHNA and YNFKEQ. The CDR3 totals 17 residues. Trimming left V 0 bases short and J 2 bases short, with 14 bases between.

This clonotype was seen repeatedly, ten times or more. The chain employs TRBV6-1 and TRBJ1-1; TRBD1 matches at 8 bases. The CDR3 runs 14 residues. Losses at the gene ends were 4 bases for V and 6 bases for J; bases not matched to a gene: 7. Germline assignment: CDR1 MNHNS and CDR2 SASEGT. The DNA for the CDR3 is TGTGCCAGCAGTGTACAGGGGGAGGGAGCTGAAGCTTTCTTT. The encoded protein is CASSVQGEGAEAFF.